The 24 T cell receptor beta chains in this list originate from one sample, sequenced in a study of esophageal squamous cell carcinoma under preoperative chemotherapy. TCRdb itself ran the PCR reads through MiXCR, one entry per CDR3 protein. The sample holds 16,000 or so distinct CDR3 sequences, more than 50% seen once. The time point here: before preoperative PTX-NDP chemotherapy. Specimen collection occurred from a patient given preoperative chemotherapy. The receptors come from a human donor with esophageal squamous cell carcinoma. The donor label of this sample is uncertain.

This clonotype was observed a single time. This chain joins TRBV6-1 and TRBJ2-3, with 8 bases lining up with TRBD2. TRBJ2-7 matches the DNA end more closely, so the J call is doubtful. This CDR3 contains 16 residues. Germline V gives CDR1 MNHNS, CDR2 SASEGT. The CDR3 bases are TGTGCCAGCAGGCGCAACGGGGGGGGCGACCCAGATACGCAGTACTTC. This encodes CASRRNGGGDPDTQYF.

This clonotype was picked up a small number of times. The rearrangement uses TRBV6-1 and TRBJ2-2; D call uncertain. The J call may be mistaken, given a closer DNA end match to TRBJ2-3. The CDR3 spans 14 residues. Per the germline V gene, CDR1 is MNHNS and CDR2 is SASEGT. CDR3 loop: CASSLGVSTDAQYF. DNA of the CDR3: TGTGCCAGCAGCCTGGGTGTGAGCACCGATGCGCAGTATTTT.

This clonotype showed up many times. This rearrangement joins TRBV6-1 to TRBJ1-4; D unresolved. Germline-derived CDR1 and CDR2 are MNHNS and SASEGT. V lost 4 bases and J 0 bases, leaving 6 bases between the germline ends. CDR3 length equals 14 residues. As DNA, the CDR3 is TGTGCCAGCAGTGCCGGGACAACTAATGAAAAACTGTTTTTT. It is translated as CASSAGTTNEKLFF.

This clonotype was seen only a few times. One base away lies a much larger clone, so this may be a sequencing read error. The chain recombines TRBV6-1 with TRBJ2-1; the D is unclear. CDR1 MNHNS and CDR2 SASEGT come from the germline V gene. The V gene lost 3 bases and the J gene lost 9 bases, with 15 bases spanning the gap. The CDR3 is made up of 14 amino acids. The CDR3: CASSEVQTHSEQFF. CDR3 bases: TGTGCCAGCAGTGAGGTACAGACACATTCTGAGCAGTTCTTC.

The sample holds many counts of this clonotype. This sequence joins TRBV10-2 and TRBJ1-2; possibly TRBD1 for D (6 bases). CDR1 and CDR2 (germline): WSHSY, SAAADI. CDR3 size: 14 residues. V was pared by 3 bases and J by 4 bases, with 12 bases between. The CDR3 DNA reads as TGCGCCAGCAGTGAATCAGGGGCTGCCTATGGCTACACCTTC. Translation: CASSESGAAYGYTF.

There are many counts of this clonotype. V usage is TRBV6-4 and J usage is TRBJ2-6; a weak D match, TRBD1 (6 bases). Trimming shortened V by 3 bases and J by 1 base, and 7 bases separated the two germline ends. CDR3 size: 15 residues. Germline V gene lookup returns CDR1 MRHNA and CDR2 SNTAGT. The CDR3 sequence is CASSDGTSGANVLTF. The CDR3 DNA follows: TGTGCCAGCAGTGATGGGACATCTGGGGCCAACGTCCTGACTTTC.

In its sample, this clonotype was seen many times. This chain uses TRBV6-4 with TRBJ2-2; D tentatively fits TRBD1 or TRBD2 (5 bases each). The V gene's germline CDR1 is MRHNA and CDR2 SNTAGT. The CDR3 extends over 17 amino acids. The V end lost 5 bases, the J end lost 2 bases, and 18 bases lay between the germline ends. In DNA, the CDR3 is TGTGCCAGCAGTTTACCTCGGGGACGGCTCAACACCGGGGAGCTGTTTTTT. This translates into CASSLPRGRLNTGELFF.

This clonotype was counted between two and nine times. The chain has TRBV6-5 and TRBJ2-5, with 7 positions matching TRBD2. The J call could be wrong; TRBJ2-7 is a better fit for the DNA end. The V gene's germline CDR1 is MNHEY and CDR2 SVGAGI. CDR3 size: 13 residues. As DNA, the CDR3 is TGTGCCAGCAGTTACGGAGCGGGGTACGAGCAGTACTTC. Translating gives CASSYGAGYEQYF.

The V call is TRBV6-1, the J call TRBJ1-2, with 7 bases identical to TRBD1. Germline V gene sequence: CDR1 MNHNS, CDR2 SASEGT. The CDR3 spans 14 residues. V lost 1 base, J lost 4 bases, and 3 bases stayed unmatched. CDR3 in DNA: TGTGCCAGCAGTGAAGAAGACAGGGCCTATGGCTACACCTTC. Translation gives CASSEEDRAYGYTF.

On this clonotype itself: One end of the junction varies from germline; a read error may be responsible. CDR3 coding DNA: TGTGCCAGCAGTACAAGCCGGGGTGGATGTTCCGATGAGCAGTTTTTT. This encodes CASSTSRGGCSDEQFF. The chain employs TRBV6-1 and TRBJ2-1; tentatively, D is TRBD2 (5 bases). This CDR3 region has 16 residues. CDR1 is MNHNS and CDR2 is SASEGT in the germline V gene.

About this clonotype: One end of the junction fails to match germline, which may point to a read error. The rearrangement links TRBV6-1 to TRBJ2-4; TRBD2 is a possible D gene (6 bases). CDR1 and CDR2 (germline): MNHNS, SASEGT. This CDR3 has 16 amino acids. The CDR3 DNA is TGTGCGAGCAGTGAAGGGAGGCAGGGAGCCAAAAACATGCAGTACTTT. Residues: CASSEGRQGAKNMQYF.

This clonotype was counted many times. The chain carries TRBV6-1 and TRBJ1-5, with 8 bases matching TRBD1. This CDR3 has 14 residues. V lost 4 bases and J lost 3; bases outside the gene matches: 2. Germline V gene lookup returns CDR1 MNHNS and CDR2 SASEGT. The DNA of the CDR3 is TGTGCCAGCAGTGGACAGGGGCTCAATCAGCCCCAGCATTTT. This gives the protein CASSGQGLNQPQHF.

On this clonotype: One end of the junction does not line up with germline, which may come from a read error. The chain is built from TRBV7-2 and TRBJ2-1; perhaps TRBD1 as D (8 bases). The germline V gene has CDR1 SGHTA and CDR2 FQGNSA. The CDR3 totals 16 residues. CDR3 DNA: TGCGCCAGCAGCATAACAGGGGGGGTTGAGTGGGAGACCCAGTTCTTC. This encodes CASSITGGVEWETQFF.

V is TRBV6-1 and J is TRBJ2-3; D ambiguous. The closer fit of TRBJ2-1 to the DNA end suggests the J call may be wrong. The CDR3 runs to 14 residues. Germline CDR1 reads MNHNS; CDR2 reads SASEGT. The CDR3 reads CASSEALPLGEQFF. The CDR3 nucleotides are TGTGCCAGCAGTGAAGCTCTACCCCTCGGTGAGCAGTTCTTC.

This clonotype was seen once. The V gene is TRBV6-1, the J gene TRBJ2-3; D remains ambiguous. Germline assignment: CDR1 MNHNS and CDR2 SASEGT. Between the trimmed V and J ends, which lost 7 bases and 0 bases, there was a span of 11 bases. The CDR3 covers 14 residues. This CDR3 is CASIQAVSTDTQYF. The DNA for the CDR3 is TGTGCCAGCATCCAGGCTGTGAGCACAGATACGCAGTATTTT.

With respect to this clonotype: A much larger clonotype is one base distant, so this may be a read error. The rearrangement joins TRBV7-8 to TRBJ2-5; a possible D gene is TRBD1 (5 bases). V was pared by 3 bases and J by 11 bases, with 16 bases between. CDR1 is SGHVS and CDR2 is FQNEAQ in the germline V gene. This CDR3 is built from 13 residues. For the CDR3, the DNA is TGTGCCAGCAGCTTCCTGGTGGACAATGAGCAGTACTTC. This translates into CASSFLVDNEQYF. Drawing the rest from reference TRBV7-8 and TRBJ2-5, the complete variable domain is GAGVSQSPRYKVAKRGQDVALRCDPISGHVSLFWYQQALGQGPEFLTYFQNEAQLDKSGLPSDRFFAERPEGSVSTLKIQRTQQEDSAVYLCASSFLVDNEQYFGPGTRLLVL.

By frequency in the sample, this clonotype is medium-sized. The chain carries TRBV6-5 and TRBJ2-1; D gene unclear. Germline CDR1 is MNHEY and CDR2 is SVGAGI. This CDR3 is built from 18 residues. Between the trimmed V and J ends, which lost 0 bases and 3 bases, there was a span of 18 bases. The DNA of the CDR3 is TGTGCCAGCAGTTACTCGCCTCATTCGGCGGTTAGCTACAATGAGCAGTTCTTC. Translated: CASSYSPHSAVSYNEQFF.

V and J are TRBV7-3 and TRBJ2-3; D is unresolved. Germline values: CDR1 SGHTA, CDR2 FQGTGA. The CDR3 spans 16 residues. Trimming stripped 4 bases from V and 0 bases from J, with 14 bases between. CDR3: CASSSLEAVSTDTQYF. CDR3 nucleotides: TGTGCCAGCAGCTCCCTAGAGGCTGTGAGCACAGATACGCAGTATTTT.

This clonotype is medium-sized (0.01 to 0.1%). The rearrangement links TRBV6-1 to TRBJ2-1; 9 nucleotides agree with TRBD1. The J segment lost 5 bases and the V segment lost 3 bases, leaving 5 bases of the junction unmatched. Germline V gives CDR1 MNHNS, CDR2 SASEGT. The CDR3 extends over 15 amino acids. CDR3 in DNA: TGTGCCAGCAGTGATCCGGGACAGGGTGACAATGAGCAGTTCTTC. It codes for CASSDPGQGDNEQFF.

The chain combines TRBV6-5 with TRBJ2-5; TRBD2 aligns across 11 bases. Gene TRBJ2-7 matches the end of the DNA better, so the J call may be wrong. The CDR3 has 15 residues. CDR1 is MNHEY, CDR2 SVGAGI, per germline. The CDR3 DNA sequence: TGTGCCAGCAGTTACTTGGGACTAGCGGATTACGAGCAGTACTTC. Protein product: CASSYLGLADYEQYF.

The count of this clonotype is one. J is TRBJ2-1 and V is TRBV12-3 or TRBV12-4, with D perhaps matching TRBD1 (6 bases). V was cut by 6 bases and J by 4 bases, with 16 bases left in between. This CDR3 has 15 amino acids. CDR3 in DNA: TGTGCCAGCAGCAATAGACAGGACCTTTACAATGAGCAGTTCTTC. As protein: CASSNRQDLYNEQFF.

The chain recombines TRBV6-1 with TRBJ2-3; maybe TRBD2 (7 bases). The germline V gene has CDR1 MNHNS and CDR2 SASEGT. CDR3 size: 16 residues. V gave up 8 bases and J gave up 4 bases, with 22 bases separating them. CDR3 sequence: CASGGNGGHGADTQYF. The CDR3 coding sequence is TGTGCCAGCGGGGGCAACGGGGGGCACGGGGCAGATACGCAGTATTTT.

CDR3 in DNA: TGTGCCAGCAACCCCCCGGGGGGGACCCAGTTCTTC. It specifies CASNPPGGTQFF. The rearrangement joins TRBV7-2 to TRBJ2-1, with 8 positions matching TRBD2. Trimming removed 7 bases from V and 13 bases from J; junction bases left unmatched: 9. This CDR3 contains 12 residues. CDR1 SGHTA and CDR2 FQGNSA come from the germline V gene.

This clonotype was counted at least ten times. This chain connects TRBV6-1 to TRBJ2-1, with TRBD2 identical over 12 bases. There are 14 residues in the CDR3. The germline V gene encodes CDR1 MNHNS and CDR2 SASEGT. Trimming cost V 5 bases and J 8 bases; bases outside gene matches: 4. CDR3 sequence reads: CASSRLAGVHEQFF. In DNA, the CDR3 is TGTGCCAGCAGTCGACTAGCGGGAGTACATGAGCAGTTCTTC.